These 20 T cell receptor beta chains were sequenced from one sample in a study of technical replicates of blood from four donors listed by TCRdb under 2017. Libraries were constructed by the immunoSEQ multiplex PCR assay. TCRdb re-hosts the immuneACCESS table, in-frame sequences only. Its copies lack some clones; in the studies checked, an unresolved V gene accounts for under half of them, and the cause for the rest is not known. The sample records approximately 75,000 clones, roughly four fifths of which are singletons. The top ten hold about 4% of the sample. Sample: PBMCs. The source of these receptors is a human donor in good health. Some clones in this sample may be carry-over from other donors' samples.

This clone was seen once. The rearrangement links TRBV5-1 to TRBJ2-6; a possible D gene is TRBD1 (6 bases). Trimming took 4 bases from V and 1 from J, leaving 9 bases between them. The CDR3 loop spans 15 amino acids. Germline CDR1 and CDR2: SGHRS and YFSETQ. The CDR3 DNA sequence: TGCGCCAGCAGCGTACAGGGATCTGGGGCCAACGTCCTGACTTTC. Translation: CASSVQGSGANVLTF. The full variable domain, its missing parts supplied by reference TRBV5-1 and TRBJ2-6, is KAGVTQTPRYLIKTRGQQVTLSCSPISGHRSVSWYQQTPGQGLQFLFEYFSETQRNKGNFPGRFSGRQFSNSRSEMNVSTLELGDSALYLCASSVQGSGANVLTFGAGSRLTVL.

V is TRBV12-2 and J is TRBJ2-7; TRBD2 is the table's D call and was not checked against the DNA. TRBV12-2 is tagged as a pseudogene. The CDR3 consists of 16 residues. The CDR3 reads CASRLGLAGVGYEQYF. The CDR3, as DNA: TGTGCAAGTCGCTTGGGTCTAGCGGGAGTTGGTTACGAGCAGTACTTC.

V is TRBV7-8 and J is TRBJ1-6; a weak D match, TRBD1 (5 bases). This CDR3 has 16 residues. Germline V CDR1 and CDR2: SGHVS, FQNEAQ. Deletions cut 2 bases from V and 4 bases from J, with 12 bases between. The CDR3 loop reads CASSLLRDPYNSPLHF. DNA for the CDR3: TGTGCCAGCAGCTTACTCAGGGATCCTTATAATTCACCCCTCCACTTT.

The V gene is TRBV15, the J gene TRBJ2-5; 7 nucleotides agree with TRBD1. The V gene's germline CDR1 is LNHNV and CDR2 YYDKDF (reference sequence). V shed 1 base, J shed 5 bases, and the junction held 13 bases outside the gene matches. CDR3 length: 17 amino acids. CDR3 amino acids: CATSRADGGQTLETQYF. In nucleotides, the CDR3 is TGTGCCACCAGCAGAGCGGATGGGGGACAGACTCTCGAGACCCAGTACTTC.

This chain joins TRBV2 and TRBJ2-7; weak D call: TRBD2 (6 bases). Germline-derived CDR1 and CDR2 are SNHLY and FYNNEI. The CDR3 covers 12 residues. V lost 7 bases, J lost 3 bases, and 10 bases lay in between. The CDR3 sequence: CASMGGNYEQYF. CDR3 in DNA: TGTGCCAGCATGGGGGGTAACTACGAGCAGTACTTC.

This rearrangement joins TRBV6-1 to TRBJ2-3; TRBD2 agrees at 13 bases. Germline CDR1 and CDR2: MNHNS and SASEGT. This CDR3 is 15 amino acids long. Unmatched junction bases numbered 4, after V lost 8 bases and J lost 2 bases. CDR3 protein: CASLLAGGPTDTQYF. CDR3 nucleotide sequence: TGTGCCAGCTTACTAGCGGGAGGGCCCACAGATACGCAGTATTTT.

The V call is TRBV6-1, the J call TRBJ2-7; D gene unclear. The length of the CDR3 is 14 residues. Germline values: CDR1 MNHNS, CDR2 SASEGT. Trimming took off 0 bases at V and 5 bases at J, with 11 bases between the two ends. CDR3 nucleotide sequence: TGTGCCAGCAGTGAAGCCGAGGTTCCCCACGAGCAGTACTTC. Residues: CASSEAEVPHEQYF.

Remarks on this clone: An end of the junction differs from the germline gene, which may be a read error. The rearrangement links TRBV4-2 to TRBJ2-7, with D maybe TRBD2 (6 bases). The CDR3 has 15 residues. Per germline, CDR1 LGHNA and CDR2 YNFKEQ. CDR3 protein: CASSQVAGNSDEQYF. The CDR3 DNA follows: TGTGCCAGCAGCCAAGTCGCGGGAAACTCCGACGAGCAGTACTTC.

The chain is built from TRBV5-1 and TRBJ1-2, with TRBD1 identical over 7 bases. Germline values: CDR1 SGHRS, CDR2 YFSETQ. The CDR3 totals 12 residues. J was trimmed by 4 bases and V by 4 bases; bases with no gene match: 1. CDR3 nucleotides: TGCGCCAGCAGCAGGGACAGCTATGGCTACACCTTC. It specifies CASSRDSYGYTF.

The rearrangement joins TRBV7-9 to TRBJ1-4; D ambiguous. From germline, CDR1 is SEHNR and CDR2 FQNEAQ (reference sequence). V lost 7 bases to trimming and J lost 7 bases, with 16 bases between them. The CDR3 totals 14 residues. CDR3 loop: CASTTGGRGEKLFF. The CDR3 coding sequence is TGTGCCAGCACCACGGGAGGCCGAGGTGAAAAACTGTTTTTT.

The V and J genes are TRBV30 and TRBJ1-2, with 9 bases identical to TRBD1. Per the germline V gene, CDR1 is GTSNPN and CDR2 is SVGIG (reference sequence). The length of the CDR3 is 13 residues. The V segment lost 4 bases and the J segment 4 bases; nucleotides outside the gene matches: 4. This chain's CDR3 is CAWNRGLGYGYTF. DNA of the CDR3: TGTGCCTGGAACAGGGGGCTGGGCTATGGCTACACCTTC.

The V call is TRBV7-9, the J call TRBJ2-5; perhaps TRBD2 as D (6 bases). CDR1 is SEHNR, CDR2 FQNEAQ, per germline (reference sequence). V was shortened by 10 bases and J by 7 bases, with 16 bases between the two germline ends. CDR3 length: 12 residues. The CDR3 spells CAIGELGGTQYF. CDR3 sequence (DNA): TGTGCCATCGGGGAGCTGGGAGGGACCCAGTACTTC.

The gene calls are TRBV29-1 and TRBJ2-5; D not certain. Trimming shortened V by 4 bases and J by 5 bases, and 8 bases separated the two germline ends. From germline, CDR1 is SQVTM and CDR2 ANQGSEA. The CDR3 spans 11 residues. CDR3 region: CSVGQSETQYF. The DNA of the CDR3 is TGCAGCGTTGGGCAGTCGGAGACCCAGTACTTC.

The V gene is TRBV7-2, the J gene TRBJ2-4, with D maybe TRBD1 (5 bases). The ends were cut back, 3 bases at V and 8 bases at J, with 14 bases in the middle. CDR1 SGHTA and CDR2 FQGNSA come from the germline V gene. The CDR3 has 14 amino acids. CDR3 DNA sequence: TGTGCCAGCAGCTTTACCAGGGAATCAGACATTCAGTACTTC. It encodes CASSFTRESDIQYF.

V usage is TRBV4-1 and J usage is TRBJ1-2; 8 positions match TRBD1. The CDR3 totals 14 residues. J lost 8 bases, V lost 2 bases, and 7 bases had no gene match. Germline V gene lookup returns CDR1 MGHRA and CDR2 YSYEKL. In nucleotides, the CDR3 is TGCGCCAGCAGCCAAAGGACAGGGTCGGACGGCTACACCTTC. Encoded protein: CASSQRTGSDGYTF.

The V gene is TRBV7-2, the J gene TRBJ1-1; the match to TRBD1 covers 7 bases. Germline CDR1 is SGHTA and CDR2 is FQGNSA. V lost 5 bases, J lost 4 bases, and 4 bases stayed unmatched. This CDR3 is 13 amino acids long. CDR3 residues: CASSTQGGTEAFF. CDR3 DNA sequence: TGTGCCAGCAGCACTCAGGGGGGCACTGAAGCTTTCTTT.

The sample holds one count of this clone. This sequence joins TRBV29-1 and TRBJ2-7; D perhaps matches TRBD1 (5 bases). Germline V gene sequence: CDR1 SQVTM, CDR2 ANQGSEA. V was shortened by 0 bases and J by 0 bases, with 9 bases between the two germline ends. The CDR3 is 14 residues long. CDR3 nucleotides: TGCAGCGTTGAAGATAGGACATCCTCCTACGAGCAGTACTTC. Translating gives CSVEDRTSSYEQYF.

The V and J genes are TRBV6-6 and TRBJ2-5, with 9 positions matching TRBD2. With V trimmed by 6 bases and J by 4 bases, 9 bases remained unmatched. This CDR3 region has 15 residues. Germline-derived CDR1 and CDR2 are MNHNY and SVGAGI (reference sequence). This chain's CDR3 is CASRSVAGETETQYF. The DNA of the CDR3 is TGTGCCAGCAGAAGCGTAGCGGGAGAAACAGAGACCCAGTACTTC.

Here the CDR3 reads CASIHMASGSYEQYF. In DNA, the CDR3 is TGTGCCAGCATTCACATGGCTAGCGGGAGCTACGAGCAGTACTTC. The chain carries TRBV6-5 and TRBJ2-7, with 10 bases lining up with TRBD2. CDR1 and CDR2 from the germline V gene are MNHEY and SVGAGI. This CDR3 region has 15 residues. V lost 7 bases, J lost 3 bases, and 9 bases stayed unmatched.

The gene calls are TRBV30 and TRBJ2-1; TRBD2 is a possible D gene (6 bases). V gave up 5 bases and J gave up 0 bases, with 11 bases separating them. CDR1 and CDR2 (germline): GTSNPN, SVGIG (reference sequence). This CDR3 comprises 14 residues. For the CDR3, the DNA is TGTGCCTGGGGGCACGGGGGCTCCTACAATGAGCAGTTCTTC. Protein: CAWGHGGSYNEQFF.